In this sample, the clone carrying this TCR beta chain turned up a few times. Its antigen is currently unknown. These data originate in a study of T-cell memory formation after mild COVID-19. General observations from the study: CD8+ contracting clones occupied EMRA, while CD4+ ones occupied mainly CM and EM. Second-wave clones reaching peak frequency on day 37 lacked confirmed SARS-CoV-2 specificity. Clones that shrank (day 15 to 85) were balanced CD4/CD8, whereas later expanders leaned CD4+.

Trimming took 8 bases from V and 2 from J, leaving 16 bases between them. CDR1 is SGHRS and CDR2 is YFSETQ in the germline V gene. The CDR3 is 14 amino acids. One entry per CDR3 protein results from TCRdb running MiXCR on the 5' RACE reads. Here the sample spans approximately 410,000 distinct CDR3 sequences, about 22% being singletons. The clonotype originates from an adult woman who had mild COVID-19 (a few samples of this study predate the infection). Cell type and time point are not known. The chain couples TRBV5-1 to TRBJ1-1; D call uncertain. The sequencing input was PBMCs or a T cell subset sorted from them (not recorded which). CDR3 region: CARKKIWRNTEAFF. The CDR3 nucleotides read TGCGCCAGGAAAAAAATTTGGCGAAACACTGAAGCTTTCTTT.